This paragraph covers one T cell receptor (beta chain) sequence. What it binds is unknown. The sample originates from a study of T cells expressing NK-cell markers. Study overall: The authors sequenced eight donors, of whom seven were HCMV-seropositive and one was seronegative.

Findings and caveats of the study: The CD3+CD56-NKG2C+ fraction of several donors was likewise dominated by these clonotypes.

The germline CDR1 and CDR2 sequences are SQVTM and ANQGSEA. CDR3 length: 13 amino acids. TCR beta cDNA was generated via 5'RACE template switching incorporating UMIs. TCRdb reprocessed the 5' RACE reads and keeps a single row for each CDR3 protein, giving no DNA. This sample's table reports 500,000 or so distinct CDR3 sequences. Sequencing input: blood T cells: a sorted CD56 or NKG2C T cell subset, CD4+ or CD8+ T cells, or bulk PBMC T cells (not recorded which). The TCR sequence derives from a man between 18 and 35 years old in good health. V gene TRBV29-1 combines with J gene TRBJ1-2; TCRdb's D call of TRBD1 is untestable without DNA. Here the CDR3 reads CSGGQGNDYGYTF.